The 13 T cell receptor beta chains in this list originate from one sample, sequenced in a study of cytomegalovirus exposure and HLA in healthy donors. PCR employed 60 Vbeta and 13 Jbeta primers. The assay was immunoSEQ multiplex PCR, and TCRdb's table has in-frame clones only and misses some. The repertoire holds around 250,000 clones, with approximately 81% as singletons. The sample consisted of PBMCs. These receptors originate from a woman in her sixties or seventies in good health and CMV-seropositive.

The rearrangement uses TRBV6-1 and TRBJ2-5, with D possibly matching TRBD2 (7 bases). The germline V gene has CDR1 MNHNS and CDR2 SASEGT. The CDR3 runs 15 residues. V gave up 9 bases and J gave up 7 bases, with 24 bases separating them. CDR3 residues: CASRSPGDYQGTQYF. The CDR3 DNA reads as TGTGCCAGTCGGTCACCAGGGGACTATCAGGGGACCCAGTACTTC.

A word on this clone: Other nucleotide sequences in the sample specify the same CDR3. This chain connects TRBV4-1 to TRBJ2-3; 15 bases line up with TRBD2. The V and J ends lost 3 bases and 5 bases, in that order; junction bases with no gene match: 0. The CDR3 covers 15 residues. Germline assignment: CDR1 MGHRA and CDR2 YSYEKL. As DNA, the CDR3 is TGCGCCAGCAGCCAGGGACTAGCGGGGGGAGATACGCAGTATTTT. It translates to CASSQGLAGGDTQYF.

This CDR3 is CASSISAYYGYTF. The CDR3 DNA is TGTGCCAGTAGTATAAGCGCCTACTATGGCTACACCTTC. This chain links TRBV19 with TRBJ1-2; no clear D gene. The V end lost 2 bases, the J end lost 3 bases, and 7 bases lay between the germline ends. The CDR3 spans 13 residues. The germline gives CDR1 LNHDA, CDR2 SQIVND (reference sequence).

For the CDR3, the DNA is TGCGCCAGCAGCAAGGGACAGGGGTCAACAGATACGCAGTATTTT. Protein product: CASSKGQGSTDTQYF. The chain combines TRBV5-1 with TRBJ2-3; 10 bases map to TRBD1. From germline, CDR1 is SGHRS and CDR2 YFSETQ. The trim removed 4 bases at V and 3 bases at J, leaving 5 bases unmatched. CDR3 length equals 15 residues.

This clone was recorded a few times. CDR3 sequence reads: CASSIEASFSGNTIYF. Written as DNA, the CDR3 is TGTGCCAGTAGTATCGAGGCATCTTTCTCTGGAAACACCATATATTTT. J is TRBJ1-3 and V is TRBV19; D ambiguous. From germline, CDR1 is LNHDA and CDR2 SQIVND (reference sequence). The CDR3 spans 16 residues. V lost 3 bases to trimming and J lost 0 bases, with 12 bases between them.

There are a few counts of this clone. The CDR3, as DNA: TGTGCCAGCAGCGGGGAGCCTGGAAACACCATATATTTT. Its translation is CASSGEPGNTIYF. The V call is TRBV7-6, the J call TRBJ1-3; no clear D. The CDR3 spans 13 residues. V was trimmed by 5 bases and J by 2 bases, leaving 7 bases between them. Germline CDR1 SGHVS, CDR2 FNYEAQ.

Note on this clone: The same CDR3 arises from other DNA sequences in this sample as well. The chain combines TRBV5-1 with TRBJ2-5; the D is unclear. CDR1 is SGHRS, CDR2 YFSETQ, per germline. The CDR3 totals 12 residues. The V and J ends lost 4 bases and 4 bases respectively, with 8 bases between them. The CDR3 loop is CASSLPGETQYF. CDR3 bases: TGCGCCAGCAGCCTCCCAGGAGAGACCCAGTACTTC.

The CDR3 protein is CASSFGPGTSGNEQFF. CDR3 bases: TGCGCCAGCAGCTTTGGCCCCGGGACTAGCGGTAATGAGCAGTTCTTC. The chain combines TRBV5-1 with TRBJ2-1, with TRBD2 identical over 11 bases. Germline lookup yields CDR1 SGHRS and CDR2 YFSETQ. The V and J ends lost 2 bases and 7 bases, in that order; junction bases with no gene match: 8. The CDR3 has 16 amino acids.

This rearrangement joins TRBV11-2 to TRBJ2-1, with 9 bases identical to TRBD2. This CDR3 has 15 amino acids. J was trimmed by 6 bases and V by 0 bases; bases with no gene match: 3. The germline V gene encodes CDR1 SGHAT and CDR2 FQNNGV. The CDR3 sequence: CASSLDLAGFNEQFF. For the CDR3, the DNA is TGTGCCAGCAGCTTAGATCTAGCGGGGTTCAATGAGCAGTTCTTC.

CDR3 bases: TGTGCCAGCAGAATAGATTTCAATGAGCAGTTCTTC. This encodes CASRIDFNEQFF. The rearrangement joins TRBV11-1 to TRBJ2-1; D unclear. The CDR3 totals 12 residues. Germline assignment: CDR1 SGHAT and CDR2 FQDESV (reference sequence). Trimming cost V 6 bases and J 6 bases, with 9 bases left between them.

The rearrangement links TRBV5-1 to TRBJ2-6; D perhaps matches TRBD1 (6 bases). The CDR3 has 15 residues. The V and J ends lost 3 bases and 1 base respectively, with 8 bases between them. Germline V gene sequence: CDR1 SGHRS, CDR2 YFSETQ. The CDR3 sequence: CASSSRGSGANVLTF. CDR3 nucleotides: TGCGCCAGCAGCTCGAGGGGGTCTGGGGCCAACGTCCTGACTTTC.

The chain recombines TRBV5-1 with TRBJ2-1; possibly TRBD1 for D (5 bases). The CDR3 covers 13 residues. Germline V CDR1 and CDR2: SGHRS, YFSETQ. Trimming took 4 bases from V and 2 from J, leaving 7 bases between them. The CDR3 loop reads CASSPGTYNEQFF. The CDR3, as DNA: TGCGCCAGCAGCCCAGGGACCTACAATGAGCAGTTCTTC.

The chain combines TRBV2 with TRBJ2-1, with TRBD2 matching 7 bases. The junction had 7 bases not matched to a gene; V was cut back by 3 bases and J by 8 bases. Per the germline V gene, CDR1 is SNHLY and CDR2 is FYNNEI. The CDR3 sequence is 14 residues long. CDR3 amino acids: CASSDGGSFDEQFF. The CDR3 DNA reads TGTGCCAGCAGTGATGGCGGGAGTTTCGATGAGCAGTTCTTC. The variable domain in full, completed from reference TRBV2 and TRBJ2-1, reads EPEVTQTPSHQVTQMGQEVILRCVPISNHLYFYWYRQILGQKVEFLVSFYNNEISEKSEIFDDQFSVERPDGSNFTLKIRSTKLEDSAMYFCASSDGGSFDEQFFGPGTRLTVL.